A selection of T cell receptor beta chains follows, all from one sample in a study of cytomegalovirus exposure and HLA in healthy donors. Data came from immunoSEQ multiplex PCR; TCRdb stores just in-frame clones and leaves some out. The sample has 200,000 to 250,000 clones; just over 75% are singletons. The sequencing sample was made of PBMCs. The receptors here all came from a woman aged 55-69 years in good health and CMV-seropositive. The CDR3 runs from the conserved cysteine through the conserved F or W. Each record gives: J gene, D gene, V gene, clone size, CDR3 DNA, CDR3 protein. D genes are given only for firm matches. Size is stated for part of the rows, as once, few or many counts, or as a class when the clone is expanded.

J gene: TRBJ2-1; D gene: TRBD2; V gene: TRBV5-4; clone size: NA; CDR3 DNA: TGTGCCAGCAGCTTGGCCGGTTGGGCTAGCGGGAGCTTTGGCAATGAGCAGTTCTTC; CDR3 protein: CASSLAGWASGSFGNEQFF
J gene: TRBJ2-2; D gene: TRBD2; V gene: TRBV9; clone size: NA; CDR3 DNA: TGTGCCAGCAGCGCCGCTAGCGGGGGAAACGGGGAGCTGTTTTTT; CDR3 protein: CASSAASGGNGELFF
J gene: TRBJ2-7; D gene: NA; V gene: TRBV6-5; clone size: once; CDR3 DNA: TGTGCCAGTAAGACACAGGGTCACGACGAGCAGTACTTC; CDR3 protein: CASKTQGHDEQYF
J gene: TRBJ2-3; D gene: TRBD2; V gene: TRBV28; clone size: few; CDR3 DNA: TGTGCCAGCACCCTAGCGGGAGCGGTAGATACGCAGTATTTT; CDR3 protein: CASTLAGAVDTQYF
J gene: TRBJ2-1; D gene: TRBD2; V gene: TRBV7-9; clone size: NA; CDR3 DNA: TGTGCCAGCAGTGCGGGACTAGCGGGGGAATTCGCCTACAATGAGCAGTTCTTC; CDR3 protein: CASSAGLAGEFAYNEQFF
J gene: TRBJ2-4; D gene: TRBD2; V gene: TRBV28; clone size: NA; CDR3 DNA: TGTGCCAGCAGTCCAAGGGAGGGGAAAAACATTCAGTACTTC; CDR3 protein: CASSPREGKNIQYF
J gene: TRBJ2-2; D gene: TRBD2; V gene: TRBV7-8; clone size: NA; CDR3 DNA: TGTGCCAGCAGCTTTCCCTTGCGGGGGGGCCACGGGGAGCTGTTTTTT; CDR3 protein: CASSFPLRGGHGELFF
J gene: TRBJ1-2; D gene: NA; V gene: TRBV5-1; clone size: NA; CDR3 DNA: TGCGCCAGCAGCTGGACAGTAGTTAACTATGGCTACACCTTC; CDR3 protein: CASSWTVVNYGYTF
J gene: TRBJ1-4; D gene: TRBD1; V gene: TRBV30; clone size: few; CDR3 DNA: TGTGCCTGGAGCGGGATAGACAGGGCGGAAAAACTGTTTTTT; CDR3 protein: CAWSGIDRAEKLFF
J gene: TRBJ1-3; D gene: TRBD1; V gene: TRBV7-9; clone size: few; CDR3 DNA: TGTGCCAGCAGCTTATCCCCCGGGACAGTTGGAAACACCATATATTTT; CDR3 protein: CASSLSPGTVGNTIYF
J gene: TRBJ1-1; D gene: TRBD1; V gene: TRBV5-1; clone size: NA; CDR3 DNA: TGCGCCAGCAGTCCGGACAGGGGGTTGAACACTGAAGCTTTCTTT; CDR3 protein: CASSPDRGLNTEAFF
J gene: TRBJ1-2; D gene: TRBD1; V gene: TRBV28; clone size: NA; CDR3 DNA: TGTGCCAGCAGTTCAGCAGGGGGAAGTGGCTACACCTTC; CDR3 protein: CASSSAGGSGYTF
J gene: TRBJ1-1; D gene: NA; V gene: TRBV10-3; clone size: NA; CDR3 DNA: TGTGCCATCAGTGAACAGATGAACACTGAAGCTTTCTTT; CDR3 protein: CAISEQMNTEAFF
J gene: TRBJ2-3; D gene: NA; V gene: TRBV6-1; clone size: NA; CDR3 DNA: TGTGCCAGCAGTGAATATACGGGAGATACGCAGTATTTT; CDR3 protein: CASSEYTGDTQYF
J gene: TRBJ1-4; D gene: NA; V gene: TRBV5-1; clone size: NA; CDR3 DNA: TGCGCCAGCACGCCGGCAACTAATAAAAAACTGTTTTTT; CDR3 protein: CASTPATNKKLFF
J gene: TRBJ2-7; D gene: TRBD2; V gene: TRBV6-1; clone size: few; CDR3 DNA: TGTGCCAGCTATGATCCGACTAGCACCTCCTACGAGCAGTACTTC; CDR3 protein: CASYDPTSTSYEQYF
J gene: TRBJ1-6; D gene: NA; V gene: TRBV4-2; clone size: NA; CDR3 DNA: TGTGCCAGCTCCCGCACGGGACAAAGTTCAAATCGCCTGGGTTCACCCCTCCACTTT; CDR3 protein: CASSRTGQSSNRLGSPLHF
J gene: TRBJ1-5; D gene: NA; V gene: TRBV30; clone size: NA; CDR3 DNA: TGTGCCTGGAGTGAGACAGTCAGCAATCAGCCCCAGCATTTT; CDR3 protein: CAWSETVSNQPQHF
J gene: TRBJ2-5; D gene: NA; V gene: TRBV7-8; clone size: once; CDR3 DNA: TGTGCCAGCAGCTCCCGAATCGGGTTTAGGGAGACCCAGTACTTC; CDR3 protein: CASSSRIGFRETQYF
J gene: TRBJ1-4; D gene: NA; V gene: TRBV4-3; clone size: NA; CDR3 DNA: TGCGCCAGCAGCCAAGATCTAAAAGGGGCTAATGAAAAACTGTTTTTT; CDR3 protein: CASSQDLKGANEKLFF
J gene: TRBJ1-2; D gene: TRBD1; V gene: TRBV7-9; clone size: NA; CDR3 DNA: TGTGCCAGCAGCTCCGGGACAGGGAATGGCTATGGCTACACCTTC; CDR3 protein: CASSSGTGNGYGYTF
J gene: TRBJ2-1; D gene: NA; V gene: TRBV6-5; clone size: few; CDR3 DNA: TGTGCCAGTGCCAACTTGGGCGGGATTGCGAATGAGCAGTTCTTC; CDR3 protein: CASANLGGIANEQFF
J gene: TRBJ2-5; D gene: NA; V gene: TRBV30; clone size: few; CDR3 DNA: TGTGCCTGGAGTGTGGCCGGGAAGACCCAGTACTTC; CDR3 protein: CAWSVAGKTQYF
J gene: TRBJ2-6; D gene: TRBD1; V gene: TRBV6-5; clone size: NA; CDR3 DNA: TGTGCCAGCAGCCCACAGGGGGCTGGGGCCAACGTCCTGACTTTC; CDR3 protein: CASSPQGAGANVLTF
J gene: TRBJ2-7; D gene: TRBD1; V gene: TRBV7-2; clone size: NA; CDR3 DNA: TGTGCCAGCAGCCCACGGACAGGAGCCTACGAGCAGTACTTC; CDR3 protein: CASSPRTGAYEQYF
J gene: TRBJ2-7; D gene: TRBD2; V gene: TRBV7-6; clone size: NA; CDR3 DNA: TGTGCCAGCAGCTTGCGACTAGCGGGAGGGGGTGACGAGCAGTACTTC; CDR3 protein: CASSLRLAGGGDEQYF
J gene: TRBJ1-2; D gene: NA; V gene: TRBV19; clone size: once; CDR3 DNA: TGTGCCAGTTCTCAGGAAGGAAGCTATGGCTACACCTTC; CDR3 protein: CASSQEGSYGYTF
J gene: TRBJ1-6; D gene: NA; V gene: TRBV25-1; clone size: NA; CDR3 DNA: TGTGCCAGCAGAAGGGGGGGCTATAATTCACCCCTCCACTTT; CDR3 protein: CASRRGGYNSPLHF
J gene: TRBJ2-5; D gene: TRBD1; V gene: TRBV5-1; clone size: NA; CDR3 DNA: TGCGCCAGCAGCTTGGAGGGACAGTCCCCCGAGACCCAGTACTTC; CDR3 protein: CASSLEGQSPETQYF
J gene: TRBJ2-7; D gene: TRBD2; V gene: TRBV25-1; clone size: NA; CDR3 DNA: TGTGCCAGCACCCCGTGGGAGGGAACCTACGAGCAGTACTTC; CDR3 protein: CASTPWEGTYEQYF
J gene: TRBJ1-4; D gene: TRBD1; V gene: TRBV4-2; clone size: NA; CDR3 DNA: TGTGCCAGCAGCCAAGATTCCCTCGGACAGGGGTATGAAAAACTGTTTTTT; CDR3 protein: CASSQDSLGQGYEKLFF
J gene: TRBJ2-3; D gene: TRBD1; V gene: TRBV30; clone size: NA; CDR3 DNA: TGTGCCTGGAGCTATGGGACAGAGAGAGATACGCAGTATTTT; CDR3 protein: CAWSYGTERDTQYF
J gene: TRBJ1-1; D gene: NA; V gene: TRBV6-4; clone size: NA; CDR3 DNA: TGTGCCAGCAGTGACTCGTTTAGAGGGCCTCTGGTCTTT; CDR3 protein: CASSDSFRGPLVF
J gene: TRBJ1-2; D gene: NA; V gene: TRBV6-5; clone size: NA; CDR3 DNA: TGTGCCAGCAGACCGTCAGGAGGGGATGGCTACACCTTC; CDR3 protein: CASRPSGGDGYTF
J gene: TRBJ1-3; D gene: NA; V gene: TRBV5-1; clone size: NA; CDR3 DNA: TGCGCCAGCAGCTTGGGAGTGTGGGGAAACACCATATATTTT; CDR3 protein: CASSLGVWGNTIYF
J gene: TRBJ2-2; D gene: NA; V gene: TRBV5-1; clone size: NA; CDR3 DNA: TGCGCCAGCAGCCCGAGCGGGACCGGGGAGCTGTTTTTT; CDR3 protein: CASSPSGTGELFF
J gene: TRBJ2-4; D gene: NA; V gene: TRBV14; clone size: once; CDR3 DNA: TGTGCCAGCAGCCCCGATCGGGGTTTAGCCAAAAACATTCAGTACTTC; CDR3 protein: CASSPDRGLAKNIQYF
J gene: TRBJ1-3; D gene: NA; V gene: TRBV11-1; clone size: NA; CDR3 DNA: TGTGCCAGCAGCCTTTACATGGACAGTGAAGGAAACACCATATATTTT; CDR3 protein: CASSLYMDSEGNTIYF
J gene: TRBJ1-2; D gene: NA; V gene: TRBV4-3; clone size: NA; CDR3 DNA: TGCGCCAGCAGCCAAGGATATAGTATGACTAACTATGGCTACACCTTC; CDR3 protein: CASSQGYSMTNYGYTF
J gene: TRBJ2-3; D gene: TRBD1; V gene: TRBV7-3; clone size: NA; CDR3 DNA: TGTGCCAGCAGCTTAGTGGGACAGTTGACAGATACGCAGTATTTT; CDR3 protein: CASSLVGQLTDTQYF
J gene: TRBJ1-4; D gene: TRBD1; V gene: TRBV9; clone size: many; CDR3 DNA: TGTGCCAGCAGCGCAGGGGGCCGTGGTGAAAAACTGTTTTTT; CDR3 protein: CASSAGGRGEKLFF
J gene: TRBJ2-1; D gene: TRBD1; V gene: TRBV5-1; clone size: NA; CDR3 DNA: TGCGCCAGCGGGACACAGGGGTCCAATGAGCAGTTCTTC; CDR3 protein: CASGTQGSNEQFF
J gene: TRBJ2-5; D gene: NA; V gene: TRBV2; clone size: NA; CDR3 DNA: TGTGCCAGCAGCCGGTTTTCAGGGGGCGGGGGGGCGGAGACCCAGTACTTC; CDR3 protein: CASSRFSGGGGAETQYF
J gene: TRBJ1-5; D gene: NA; V gene: TRBV7-2; clone size: NA; CDR3 DNA: TGTGCCAGCAGTTTAGTTTCGCAGGCAGGTCAGCCCCAGCATTTT; CDR3 protein: CASSLVSQAGQPQHF
J gene: TRBJ1-2; D gene: TRBD1; V gene: TRBV5-1; clone size: NA; CDR3 DNA: TGCGCCAGCAGCGCGGGACAGGGGGGATACTATGGCTACACCTTC; CDR3 protein: CASSAGQGGYYGYTF
J gene: TRBJ2-5; D gene: NA; V gene: TRBV19; clone size: NA; CDR3 DNA: TGTGCCAGTAAGGGTAGGGGGGGGGTAGGGGAGACCCAGTACTTC; CDR3 protein: CASKGRGGVGETQYF
J gene: TRBJ1-5; D gene: NA; V gene: TRBV27; clone size: NA; CDR3 DNA: TGTGCCAGCAGTTTACGGGGGTGGGGCAATCAGCCCCAGCATTTT; CDR3 protein: CASSLRGWGNQPQHF
J gene: TRBJ1-1; D gene: NA; V gene: TRBV14; clone size: NA; CDR3 DNA: TGTGCCAGCAGCCGCGGTATGAACACTGAAGCTTTCTTT; CDR3 protein: CASSRGMNTEAFF
J gene: TRBJ2-3; D gene: NA; V gene: TRBV5-1; clone size: NA; CDR3 DNA: TGCGCCAGCAGCGATATAGGACTCCCGGCTAAGTATTTT; CDR3 protein: CASSDIGLPAKYF
J gene: TRBJ1-6; D gene: NA; V gene: TRBV9; clone size: few; CDR3 DNA: TGTGCCAGCAGCCTAGGGTGGGCTTATTCACCCCTCCACTTT; CDR3 protein: CASSLGWAYSPLHF
J gene: TRBJ2-2; D gene: TRBD1; V gene: TRBV5-6; clone size: NA; CDR3 DNA: TGTGCCAGCAGCTTTGTGGCAGGGGGCGGCGGGGAGCTGTTTTTT; CDR3 protein: CASSFVAGGGGELFF
J gene: TRBJ2-7; D gene: TRBD1; V gene: TRBV27; clone size: NA; CDR3 DNA: TGTGCCAGCAGTTTTGAAGGGGGCGGTTTTCAAATGTACTTC; CDR3 protein: CASSFEGGGFQMYF
J gene: TRBJ2-7; D gene: NA; V gene: TRBV5-5; clone size: NA; CDR3 DNA: TGTGCCAGCAGCTCTGGGCCCGTTCAGTGGTACGAGCAGTACTTC; CDR3 protein: CASSSGPVQWYEQYF
J gene: TRBJ1-2; D gene: NA; V gene: TRBV7-6; clone size: once; CDR3 DNA: TGTGCCAGCAGCTTAGAAGACAAAACCTACTATGGCTACACCTTC; CDR3 protein: CASSLEDKTYYGYTF
J gene: TRBJ1-1; D gene: NA; V gene: TRBV5-1; clone size: NA; CDR3 DNA: TGCGCCAGCACCCCAGGGGTGACAGCCTGGAACACTGAAGCTTTCTTT; CDR3 protein: CASTPGVTAWNTEAFF